This TCR beta chain stems from a study of T cell responses to AZD1222 COVID-19 vaccine. Method: immunoSEQ multiplex PCR; TCRdb's copy keeps in-frame clones and lacks some. Among roughly 150,000 clones listed, 94% were seen once. Researchers grouped second doses given at about 4 or about 12 weeks into one pool. Findings of the study overall: Following two doses of AZD1222, Spike-specific TCR breadth and depth rose.

CDR3 length equals 14 residues. The germline V gene has CDR1 SQVTM and CDR2 ANQGSEA. Trimming took off 6 bases at V and 2 bases at J, with 15 bases between the two ends. In regard to this clone: Its target is not known.

The sequence was obtained from an adult who received the AZD1222 COVID-19 vaccine. The V gene is TRBV29-1, the J gene TRBJ2-3; D might be TRBD1 (6 bases). Sequenced here: peripheral blood, sampled 28 days after the second AZD1222 dose. The CDR3 reads CSVATGATTDTQYF. Here the CDR3 DNA reads TGCAGCGTGGCGACAGGAGCTACCACAGATACGCAGTATTTT.